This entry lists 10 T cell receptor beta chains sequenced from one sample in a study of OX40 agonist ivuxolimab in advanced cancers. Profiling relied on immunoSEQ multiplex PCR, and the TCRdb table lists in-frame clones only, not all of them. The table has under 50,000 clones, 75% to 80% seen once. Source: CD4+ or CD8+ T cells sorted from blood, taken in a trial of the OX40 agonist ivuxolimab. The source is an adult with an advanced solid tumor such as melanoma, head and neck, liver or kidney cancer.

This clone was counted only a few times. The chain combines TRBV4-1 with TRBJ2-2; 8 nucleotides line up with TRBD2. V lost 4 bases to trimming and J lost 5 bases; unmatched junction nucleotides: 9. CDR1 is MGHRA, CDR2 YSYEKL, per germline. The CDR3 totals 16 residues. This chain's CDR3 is CASSPTGTRRTGELFF. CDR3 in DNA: TGCGCCAGCAGCCCAACCGGGACTAGAAGGACCGGGGAGCTGTTTTTT.

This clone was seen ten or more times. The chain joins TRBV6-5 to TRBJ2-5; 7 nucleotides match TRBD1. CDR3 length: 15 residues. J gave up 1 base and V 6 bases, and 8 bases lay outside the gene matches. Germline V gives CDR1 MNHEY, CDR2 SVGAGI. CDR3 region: CASSRGTVRQETQYF. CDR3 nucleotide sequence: TGTGCCAGCAGCCGAGGGACAGTGCGCCAAGAGACCCAGTACTTC.

This chain's CDR3 is CASSWTVDQPQHF. CDR3 bases: TGTGCCAGCAGCTGGACAGTAGATCAGCCCCAGCATTTT. The chain uses TRBV6-5 and TRBJ1-5; perhaps TRBD1 as D (6 bases). The CDR3 consists of 13 residues. V was clipped by 6 bases and J by 5 bases, with 11 bases between them. CDR1 and CDR2 from the germline V gene are MNHEY and SVGAGI.

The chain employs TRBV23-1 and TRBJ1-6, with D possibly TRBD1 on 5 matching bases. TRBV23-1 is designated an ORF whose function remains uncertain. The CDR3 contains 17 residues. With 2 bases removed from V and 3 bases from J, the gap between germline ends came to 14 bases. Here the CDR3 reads CASSQPGNPHYNSPLHF. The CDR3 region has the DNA TGCGCCAGCAGTCAACCAGGGAACCCCCACTATAATTCACCCCTCCACTTT.

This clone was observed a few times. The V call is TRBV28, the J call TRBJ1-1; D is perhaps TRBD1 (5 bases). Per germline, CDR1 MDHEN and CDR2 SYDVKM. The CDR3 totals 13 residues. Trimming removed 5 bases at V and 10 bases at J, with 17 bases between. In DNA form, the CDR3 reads TGTGCCAGCAGTCTCCTGTGGGACCCGGGAGCTTTCTTT. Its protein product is CASSLLWDPGAFF.

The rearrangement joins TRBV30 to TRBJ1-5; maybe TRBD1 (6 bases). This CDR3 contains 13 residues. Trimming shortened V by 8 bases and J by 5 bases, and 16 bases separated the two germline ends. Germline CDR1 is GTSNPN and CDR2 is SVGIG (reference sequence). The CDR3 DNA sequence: TGTGCCGGGGGGCAGGGAGGACATCAGCCCCAGCATTTT. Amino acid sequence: CAGGQGGHQPQHF.

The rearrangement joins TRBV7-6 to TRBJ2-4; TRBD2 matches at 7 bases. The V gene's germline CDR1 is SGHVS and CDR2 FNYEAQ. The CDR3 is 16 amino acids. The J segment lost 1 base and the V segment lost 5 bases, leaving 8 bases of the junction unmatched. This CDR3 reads CASSPMGGMAKNIQYF. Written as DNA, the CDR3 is TGTGCCAGCAGCCCCATGGGAGGGATGGCCAAAAACATTCAGTACTTC.

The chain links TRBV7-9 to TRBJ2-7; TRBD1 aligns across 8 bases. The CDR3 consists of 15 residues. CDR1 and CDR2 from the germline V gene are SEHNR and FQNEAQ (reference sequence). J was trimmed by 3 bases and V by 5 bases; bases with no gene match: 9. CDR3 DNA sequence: TGTGCCAGCAGCCTACCAGAACAGGGGGACTACGAGCAGTACTTC. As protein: CASSLPEQGDYEQYF.

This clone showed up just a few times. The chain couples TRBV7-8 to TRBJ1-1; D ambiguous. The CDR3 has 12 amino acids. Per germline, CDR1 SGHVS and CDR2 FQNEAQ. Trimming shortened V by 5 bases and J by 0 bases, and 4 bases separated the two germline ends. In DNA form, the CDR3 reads TGTGCCAGCAGCGAAATGAACACTGAAGCTTTCTTT. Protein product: CASSEMNTEAFF.

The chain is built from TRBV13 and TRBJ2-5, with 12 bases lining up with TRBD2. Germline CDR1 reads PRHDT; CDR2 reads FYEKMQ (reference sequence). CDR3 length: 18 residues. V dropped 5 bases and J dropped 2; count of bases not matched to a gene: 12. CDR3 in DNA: TGTGCCAGCAGCAACCCAATTGGTCTAGCGGGAGGGCAAGAGACCCAGTACTTC. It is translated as CASSNPIGLAGGQETQYF. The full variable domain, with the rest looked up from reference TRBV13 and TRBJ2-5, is AAGVIQSPRHLIKEKRETATLKCYPIPRHDTVYWYQQGPGQDPQFLISFYEKMQSDKGSIPDRFSAQQFSDYHSELNMSSLELGDSALYFCASSNPIGLAGGQETQYFGPGTRLLVL.